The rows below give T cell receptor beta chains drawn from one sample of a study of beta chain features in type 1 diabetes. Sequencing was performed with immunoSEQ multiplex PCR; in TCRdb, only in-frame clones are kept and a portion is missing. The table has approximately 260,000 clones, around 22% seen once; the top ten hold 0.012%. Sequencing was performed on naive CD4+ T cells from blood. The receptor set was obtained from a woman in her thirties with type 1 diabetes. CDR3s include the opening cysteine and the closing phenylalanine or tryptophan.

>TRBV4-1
CASSPRDNNQPQHF
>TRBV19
CASSSVAGISYNEQFF
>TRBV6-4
CASSVSGARRSYNEQFF
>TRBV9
CASSGGAVNYGYTF
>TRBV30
CAWSVQDRGYNEQFF
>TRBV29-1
CSVGGGRGADEQYF
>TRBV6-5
CASRKRLSSYNEQFF
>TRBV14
CASSAATSGSWETQYF
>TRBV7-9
CASTSDSLGNEQFF
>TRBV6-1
CATATSGRSYEQYF
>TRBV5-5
CASSLVWPARGNEQFF
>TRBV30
CAWSGLAAYNEQFF
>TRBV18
CASSPSSQGGNEQYF
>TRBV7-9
CASSLSRQGAYEQYF
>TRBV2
CASSAWDTASENIQYF
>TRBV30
CAASASVQETQYF
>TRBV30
CAWTRTSGPTTYNEQFF
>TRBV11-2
CASSLEGRLETQYF
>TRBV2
CASGGGFQYF
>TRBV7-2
CASSPDRNGYTF
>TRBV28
CASSELAGGLAKNIQYF
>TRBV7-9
CASSRGQGGETQYF
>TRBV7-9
CASDLGTGGNTEAFF
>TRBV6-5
CASRTGMNTEAFF
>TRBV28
CASTTPRQGIAEAFF
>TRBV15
CATSRGGAGAYEQYF
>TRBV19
CASSTGQESSYEQYF
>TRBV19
CASSMVSGTYEQYF
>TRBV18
CASSPIGGEDYGYTF
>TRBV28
CASSLPGTGGDTEAFF
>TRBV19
CASSIARGDRGLHEQYF
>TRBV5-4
CASSLVGLSTDTQYF
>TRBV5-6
CASSLAGGPRTDTQYF
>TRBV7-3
CASSYGQGETQYF
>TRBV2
CASSRGFSYEQYF
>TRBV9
CASSVGLGLNTEAFF
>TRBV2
CASSLTGGTEAFF
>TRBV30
CAWTLAALYNEQFF
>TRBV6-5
CASSYQGALHEQYF
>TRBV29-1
CSVSAGVTEAFF
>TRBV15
CATGGQGANEQFF
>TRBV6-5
CASGPAGDSTDTQYF
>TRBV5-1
CASSLFGHEQETQYF
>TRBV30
CAWGRGPPEAFF
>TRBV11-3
CASSLIAGVVYNEQFF
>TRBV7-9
CASSLTGPYNEQFF
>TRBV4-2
CASSQASPVVYEKLFF